The 10 T cell receptor beta chains below were found in one sample sequenced in a study of cytotoxic CD8 clonotypes in ibrutinib-treated CLL. Profiled with immunoSEQ multiplex PCR; TCRdb holds only in-frame clones, not every one. Among 150,000 or so clones listed, 84% were seen once. The sample was PBMCs, taken after 24 months of ibrutinib treatment. The receptors here all came from a human donor with chronic lymphocytic leukemia.

The CDR3 sequence: CASSQQQGTSGGYEQFF. The CDR3 DNA reads TGTGCCAGCAGCCAACAACAAGGGACTAGCGGGGGATATGAGCAGTTCTTC. The V gene is TRBV4-2, the J gene TRBJ2-1, with TRBD2 identical over 14 bases. J gave up 8 bases and V 2 bases, and 8 bases lay outside the gene matches. The CDR3 is 17 amino acids. Germline assignment: CDR1 LGHNA and CDR2 YNFKEQ.

The chain recombines TRBV14 with TRBJ2-1; no firm D call. The CDR3 totals 16 residues. V dropped 1 base and J dropped 2 bases, with 12 bases sitting between them. CDR1 SGHDN and CDR2 FVKESK come from the germline V gene. DNA for the CDR3: TGTGCCAGCAGCCAAGGAGCTATGTCGCCCTACAATGAGCAGTTCTTC. This sequence encodes CASSQGAMSPYNEQFF.

V gene TRBV19 combines with J gene TRBJ1-4, with 9 nucleotides matching TRBD1. V shed 3 bases and J 7 bases; nucleotides not matched to a gene: 12. This CDR3 comprises 17 residues. CDR1 and CDR2 from the germline V gene are LNHDA and SQIVND (reference sequence). The CDR3 loop reads CASSITWGQGGAEKLFF. CDR3 nucleotide sequence: TGTGCCAGTAGTATTACCTGGGGACAGGGCGGAGCTGAAAAACTGTTTTTT.

V gene TRBV18 combines with J gene TRBJ2-1; no clear D gene. The CDR3 consists of 12 residues. Between the trimmed V and J ends, which lost 7 bases and 8 bases, there was a span of 12 bases. The germline V gene has CDR1 KGHSH and CDR2 LQKENI. This CDR3 reads CASYGYGDEQFF. The CDR3 DNA follows: TGTGCCAGCTATGGATATGGGGATGAGCAGTTCTTC.

This rearrangement joins TRBV19 to TRBJ1-2, with D possibly TRBD1 on 6 matching bases. V was pared by 2 bases and J by 4 bases, with 11 bases between. This CDR3 has 14 amino acids. Germline CDR1 reads LNHDA; CDR2 reads SQIVND (reference sequence). CDR3 sequence: CASSISRGRYGYTF. CDR3 DNA sequence: TGTGCCAGTAGTATAAGCAGGGGTCGCTATGGCTACACCTTC.

V usage is TRBV19 and J usage is TRBJ1-5, with unresolved D. CDR1 is LNHDA and CDR2 is SQIVND in the germline V gene (reference sequence). This CDR3 has 14 amino acids. V shed 1 base and J shed 0 bases, with 4 bases lying between them. The CDR3 sequence is CASSIGYSNQPQHF. For the CDR3, the DNA is TGTGCCAGTAGTATAGGTTATAGCAATCAGCCCCAGCATTTT.

The J gene is TRBJ1-6, the V gene TRBV5-1; D possibly corresponds to TRBD1 (5 bases). The CDR3 totals 14 residues. The germline gives CDR1 SGHRS, CDR2 YFSETQ. V dropped 5 bases and J dropped 3 bases, with 9 bases sitting between them. DNA for the CDR3: TGCGCCAGCAGGGAAGGACACTATAATTCACCCCTCCACTTT. Its protein product is CASREGHYNSPLHF. Combining the CDR3 with reference TRBV5-1 and TRBJ1-6 gives the whole variable domain KAGVTQTPRYLIKTRGQQVTLSCSPISGHRSVSWYQQTPGQGLQFLFEYFSETQRNKGNFPGRFSGRQFSNSRSEMNVSTLELGDSALYLCASREGHYNSPLHFGNGTRLTVT.

V and J are TRBV4-1 and TRBJ2-7; no reliable D call. Germline loops: CDR1 MGHRA, CDR2 YSYEKL. This CDR3 is built from 14 residues. V dropped 0 bases and J dropped 3 bases, with 9 bases sitting between them. CDR3 amino acids: CASSQEVRLYEQYF. The CDR3 nucleotides read TGCGCCAGCAGCCAAGAGGTACGGCTCTACGAGCAGTACTTC.

The CDR3 spells CASTPAGVPLTEAFF. The DNA of the CDR3 is TGTGCCAGCACTCCTGCAGGGGTCCCCCTCACTGAAGCTTTCTTT. V and J are TRBV7-2 and TRBJ1-1; D may be TRBD1 (6 bases). Trimming cost V 7 bases and J 4 bases, with 19 bases left between them. From germline, CDR1 is SGHTA and CDR2 FQGNSA. This CDR3 has 15 amino acids.

The rearrangement uses TRBV4-2 and TRBJ2-7; D not resolved. In germline, CDR1 is LGHNA, CDR2 YNFKEQ. Trimming stripped 0 bases from V and 1 base from J, with 4 bases between. CDR3 length: 13 amino acids. CDR3 sequence (DNA): TGTGCCAGCAGCCAAGAAATATCCTACGAGCAGTACTTC. Encoded protein: CASSQEISYEQYF.